The clone carrying this T cell receptor beta chain was seen more than once but under ten times. The germline CDR1 and CDR2 sequences are SNHLY and FYNNEI. Trimming removed 6 bases from V and 3 bases from J, with 15 bases in between. CDR3 length: 15 residues. These data belong to a study of T cells after yellow fever vaccination. TCRdb reprocessed the 5' RACE reads with MiXCR, giving one entry per CDR3 protein. This table holds roughly 520,000 distinct CDR3 sequences, 21% found once. This TCR came from a man aged 18 to 29 who received the YFV17D yellow fever vaccine. This chain uses TRBV2 with TRBJ2-1; D is unresolved. The sample was PBMCs, taken about 21 days after the first yellow fever vaccination. The CDR3 sequence is CASSAKKDIYNEQFF. The CDR3, as DNA: TGTGCCAGCAGCGCTAAAAAGGATATCTACAATGAGCAGTTCTTC.